The 15 T cell receptor beta chains reported below all come from one sample, sequenced in a study of response to subunit inactivated influenza vaccine. One entry per CDR3 protein results from TCRdb running MiXCR on the RT-PCR reads. The data contain 610,000 or so distinct CDR3 sequences, 12% to 15% of them seen just once; the ten biggest clones take up around 10%. Here the sequenced sample was PBMCs from blood, taken about 11 days after vaccination. Source of these receptors: a man over 45 who received an inactivated influenza vaccine.

This clonotype was observed once. Germline is not matched at one junction end, which may reflect a read error. This rearrangement joins TRBV3-1 to TRBJ2-1; the match to TRBD1 covers 8 bases. Germline V CDR1 and CDR2: LGHDT, YNNKEL (reference sequence). The CDR3 totals 11 residues. DNA for the CDR3: TGTGCCAGCAGCCAACCGGGACAGGTGAACTTC. It translates to CASSQPGQVNF.

J is TRBJ2-1 and V is TRBV30; TRBD2 matches 10 bases. CDR1 is GTSNPN and CDR2 is SVGIG in the germline V gene (reference sequence). The CDR3 totals 20 residues. The junction had 14 bases not matched to a gene; V was cut back by 0 bases and J by 0 bases. The CDR3 region has the DNA TGTGCCTGGAGTGTACGTCCTGGGACTAGCGAACCGAGCTCCTACAATGAGCAGTTCTTC. Amino acid sequence: CAWSVRPGTSEPSSYNEQFF.

This clonotype was observed at least ten times. V usage is TRBV4-3 and J usage is TRBJ1-6, with D hard to call. The CDR3 sequence is 15 residues long. From germline, CDR1 is LGHNA and CDR2 YSLEER. Trimming cost V 1 base and J 9 bases, with 13 bases left between them. The CDR3 spells CASSQGVGPLSPLHF. In nucleotides, the CDR3 is TGCGCCAGCAGCCAAGGGGTAGGGCCCCTTTCACCCCTCCACTTT.

The rearrangement links TRBV7-9 to TRBJ1-2; D unresolved. Looked up from germline, CDR1 is SEHNR and CDR2 is FQNEAQ (reference sequence). Between the trimmed V and J ends, which lost 5 bases and 10 bases, there was a span of 11 bases. The CDR3 length is 11 residues. CDR3: CASSPAYTYTF. As DNA, the CDR3 is TGTGCCAGCAGCCCGGCCTATACCTACACCTTC. The entire variable domain, with the rest obtained from reference TRBV7-9 and TRBJ1-2, is as follows: DTGVSQNPRHKITKRGQNVTFRCDPISEHNRLYWYRQTLGQGPEFLTYFQNEAQLEKSRLLSDRFSAERPKGSFSTLEIQRTEQGDSAMYLCASSPAYTYTFGSGTRLTVV.

This clonotype was recorded many times. V and J are TRBV9 and TRBJ2-2; unclear D gene. CDR1 is SGDLS and CDR2 is YYNGEE in the germline V gene. Deletions cut 4 bases from V and 4 bases from J, with 11 bases between. The CDR3 consists of 14 residues. The CDR3 DNA reads as TGTGCCAGCAGCCCGCGGACGGGCACCGGGGAGCTGTTTTTT. Its translation is CASSPRTGTGELFF.

The gene calls are TRBV18 and TRBJ1-1; 8 bases line up with TRBD1. The V gene end was trimmed by 4 bases and the J gene end by 3 bases; junction bases not matched to a gene: 4. This CDR3 contains 14 residues. The V gene's germline CDR1 is KGHSH and CDR2 LQKENI. CDR3 sequence reads: CASSRQGIDTEAFF. The CDR3 nucleotides read TGTGCCAGCTCACGACAGGGGATAGACACTGAAGCTTTCTTT.

This clonotype has more than one count but fewer than ten. One junction end does not reproduce the germline sequence, and a read error may be involved. The chain has TRBV18 and TRBJ2-1; D gene uncertain. Germline assignment: CDR1 KGHSH and CDR2 LQKENI. This CDR3 has 15 amino acids. This CDR3 is CASSPQGLTGNEQFF. The CDR3 region has the DNA TGTGCCAGCTCGCCACAAGGGCTGACGGGCAATGAGCAGTTCTTC.

This clonotype was seen only a few times. The rearrangement joins TRBV18 to TRBJ2-3, with 7 bases lining up with TRBD1. V lost 2 bases, J lost 3 bases, and 8 bases stayed unmatched. The CDR3 runs 16 residues. Germline assignment: CDR1 KGHSH and CDR2 LQKENI. This chain's CDR3 is CASSPSQGVRTDTQYF. The CDR3 nucleotides read TGTGCCAGCTCACCATCTCAGGGGGTTCGAACAGATACGCAGTATTTT.

A few counts support this clonotype. The CDR3 region is CASSEPGQGRGDEQFF. CDR3 sequence (DNA): TGTGCCAGCTCGGAGCCGGGACAGGGACGGGGGGATGAGCAGTTCTTC. This chain uses TRBV25-1 with TRBJ2-1; TRBD1 aligns across 9 bases. CDR3 size: 16 residues. J was trimmed by 8 bases and V by 8 bases; bases with no gene match: 16. CDR1 and CDR2 from the germline V gene are MGHDK and SYGVNS.

The table lists this clonotype with many counts. This rearrangement joins TRBV5-5 to TRBJ1-1, with D perhaps TRBD1 (5 bases). The CDR3 runs 17 residues. The V gene lost 2 bases and the J gene lost 5 bases, with 22 bases spanning the gap. CDR1 is SGHKS, CDR2 YYEKEE, per germline (reference sequence). The CDR3 here is CASSLFSGDGVRTEAFF. Here the CDR3 DNA reads TGTGCCAGCAGCTTATTCTCTGGGGACGGGGTAAGGACTGAAGCTTTCTTT.

The chain employs TRBV28 and TRBJ2-3; no clear D. This CDR3 is built from 13 residues. V gave up 4 bases and J gave up 5 bases, with 10 bases separating them. Germline CDR1 reads MDHEN; CDR2 reads SYDVKM. CDR3 loop: CASSSLLGDTQYF. In DNA, the CDR3 is TGTGCCAGCAGTTCCCTCTTGGGAGATACGCAGTATTTT.

The V gene is TRBV28, the J gene TRBJ2-7; D is perhaps TRBD1 (6 bases). The CDR3 loop spans 13 amino acids. CDR1 is MDHEN, CDR2 SYDVKM, per germline. Trimming pared 9 bases from V and 7 bases from J, leaving 19 bases between. The CDR3 spells CASRRPPQGEQYF. Written as DNA, the CDR3 is TGTGCCAGTCGGAGGCCCCCGCAGGGGGAGCAGTACTTC.

This clonotype showed up just a few times. The chain employs TRBV14 and TRBJ2-1, with 7 bases that match TRBD2. This CDR3 region has 19 residues. Trimming at V came to 2 bases and at J to 3 bases, leaving 16 bases not matched to a gene. Germline V gene data show CDR1 as SGHDN and CDR2 as FVKESK. The CDR3 protein is CASSQLSGGAGRFYNEQFF. The CDR3 coding sequence is TGTGCCAGCAGCCAATTGTCGGGGGGAGCGGGAAGGTTCTACAATGAGCAGTTCTTC.

The V call is TRBV5-1, the J call TRBJ2-2, with D uncertain. The CDR3 totals 15 residues. The germline V gene encodes CDR1 SGHRS and CDR2 YFSETQ. Trimming took off 2 bases at V and 0 bases at J, with 8 bases between the two ends. DNA of the CDR3: TGCGCCAGCAGCTTCGACACTTCGAACACCGGGGAGCTGTTTTTT. Translation gives CASSFDTSNTGELFF.

The V call is TRBV7-9, the J call TRBJ1-1; the D is unclear. The CDR3 is made up of 13 amino acids. From germline, CDR1 is SEHNR and CDR2 FQNEAQ (reference sequence). V lost 1 base and J lost 3, with 6 bases in between. The CDR3: CASSLDGYTEAFF. The CDR3 DNA is TGTGCCAGCAGCTTAGATGGATACACTGAAGCTTTCTTT.